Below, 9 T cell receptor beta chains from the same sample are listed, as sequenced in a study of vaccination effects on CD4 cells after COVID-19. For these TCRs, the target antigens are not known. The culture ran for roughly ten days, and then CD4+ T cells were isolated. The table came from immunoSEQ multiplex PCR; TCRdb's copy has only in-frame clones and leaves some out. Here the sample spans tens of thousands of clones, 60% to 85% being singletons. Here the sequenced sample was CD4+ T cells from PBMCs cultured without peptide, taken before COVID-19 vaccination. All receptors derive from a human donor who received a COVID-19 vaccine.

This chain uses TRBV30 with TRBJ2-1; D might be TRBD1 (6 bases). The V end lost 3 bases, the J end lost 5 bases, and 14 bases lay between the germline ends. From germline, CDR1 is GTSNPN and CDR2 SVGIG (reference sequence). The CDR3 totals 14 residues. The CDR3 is CAWRHRDKNNEQFF. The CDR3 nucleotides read TGTGCCTGGAGACACCGGGACAAGAACAATGAGCAGTTCTTC. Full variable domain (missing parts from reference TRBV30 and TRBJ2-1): SQTIHQWPATLVQPVGSPLSLECTVEGTSNPNLYWYRQAAGRGLQLLFYSVGIGQISSEVPQNLSASRPQDRQFILSSKKLLLSDSGFYLCAWRHRDKNNEQFFGPGTRLTVL.

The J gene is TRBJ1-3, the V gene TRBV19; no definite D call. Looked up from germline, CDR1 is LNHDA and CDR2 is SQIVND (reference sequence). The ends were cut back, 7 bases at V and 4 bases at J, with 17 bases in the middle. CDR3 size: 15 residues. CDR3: CASKMELLQGNTIYF. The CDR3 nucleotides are TGTGCCAGTAAAATGGAGCTCTTACAGGGAAACACCATATATTTT.

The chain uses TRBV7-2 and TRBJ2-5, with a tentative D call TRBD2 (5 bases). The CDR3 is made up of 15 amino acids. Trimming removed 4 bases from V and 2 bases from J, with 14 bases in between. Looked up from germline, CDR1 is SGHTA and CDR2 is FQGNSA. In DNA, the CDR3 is TGTGCCAGCAGCTCCTGGGCTAGCTTACAAGAGACCCAGTACTTC. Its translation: CASSSWASLQETQYF.

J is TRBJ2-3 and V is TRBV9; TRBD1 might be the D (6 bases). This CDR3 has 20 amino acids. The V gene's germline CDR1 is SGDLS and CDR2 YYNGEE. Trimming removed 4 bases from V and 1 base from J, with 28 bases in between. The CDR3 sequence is CASSPTGTPRGPAGTDTQYF. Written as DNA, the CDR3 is TGTGCCAGCAGCCCTACCGGGACACCCCGGGGTCCCGCGGGCACAGATACGCAGTATTTT.

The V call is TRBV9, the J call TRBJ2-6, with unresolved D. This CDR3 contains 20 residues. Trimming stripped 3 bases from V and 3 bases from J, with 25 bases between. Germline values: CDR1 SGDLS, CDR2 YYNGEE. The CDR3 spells CASSASGSRNNSVGANVLTF. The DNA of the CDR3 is TGTGCCAGCAGCGCCTCGGGTAGTCGGAATAACTCTGTTGGGGCCAACGTCCTGACTTTC.

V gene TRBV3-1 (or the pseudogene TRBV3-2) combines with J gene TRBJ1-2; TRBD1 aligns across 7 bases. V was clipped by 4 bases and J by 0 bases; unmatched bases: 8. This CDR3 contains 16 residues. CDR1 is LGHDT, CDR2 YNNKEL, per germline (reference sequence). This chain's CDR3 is CASSPSTGTANYGYTF. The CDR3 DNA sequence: TGTGCCAGCAGCCCCTCTACAGGGACAGCTAACTATGGCTACACCTTC.

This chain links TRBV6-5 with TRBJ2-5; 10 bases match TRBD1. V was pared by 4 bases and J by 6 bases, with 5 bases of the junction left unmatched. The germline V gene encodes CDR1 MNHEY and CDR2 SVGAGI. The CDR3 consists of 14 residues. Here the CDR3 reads CASSWGQGIQTQYF. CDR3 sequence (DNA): TGTGCCAGCAGTTGGGGACAGGGGATACAGACCCAGTACTTC.

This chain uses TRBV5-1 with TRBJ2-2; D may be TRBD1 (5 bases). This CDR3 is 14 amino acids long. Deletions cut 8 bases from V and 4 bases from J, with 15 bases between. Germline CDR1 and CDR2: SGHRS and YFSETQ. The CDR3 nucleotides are TGCGCCAGTTGGGGTCAGGGCGGCACCGGGGAGCTGTTTTTT. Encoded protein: CASWGQGGTGELFF.

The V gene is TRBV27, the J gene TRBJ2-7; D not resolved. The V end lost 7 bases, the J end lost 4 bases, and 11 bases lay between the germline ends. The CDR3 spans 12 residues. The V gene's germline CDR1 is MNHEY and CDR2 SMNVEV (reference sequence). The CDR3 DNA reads TGTGCCAGCACCCCCATAGGTTACGAGCAGTACGTC. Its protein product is CASTPIGYEQYV.